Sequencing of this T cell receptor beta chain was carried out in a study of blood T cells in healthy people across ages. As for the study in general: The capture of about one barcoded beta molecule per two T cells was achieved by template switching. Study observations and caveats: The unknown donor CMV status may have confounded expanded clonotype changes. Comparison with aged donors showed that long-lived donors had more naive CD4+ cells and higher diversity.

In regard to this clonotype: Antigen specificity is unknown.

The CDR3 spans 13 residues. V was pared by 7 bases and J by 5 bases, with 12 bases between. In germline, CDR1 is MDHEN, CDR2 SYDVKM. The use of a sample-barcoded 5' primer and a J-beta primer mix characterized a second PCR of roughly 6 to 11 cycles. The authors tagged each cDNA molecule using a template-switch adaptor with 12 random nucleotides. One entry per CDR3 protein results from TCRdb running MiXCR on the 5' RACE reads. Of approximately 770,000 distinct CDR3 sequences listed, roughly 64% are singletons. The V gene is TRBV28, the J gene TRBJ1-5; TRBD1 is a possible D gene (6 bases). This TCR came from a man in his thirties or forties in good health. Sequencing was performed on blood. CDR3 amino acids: CASTLRGDQPQHF. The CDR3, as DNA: TGTGCCAGCACTCTGAGGGGGGATCAGCCCCAGCATTTT.